The 29 T cell receptor beta chains listed next were all sequenced from one sample in a study of molecular identifiers for immune sequencing clone quantification. TCRdb re-derived calls from the PCR reads in MiXCR, one entry per CDR3 protein. The data show approximately 630,000 distinct CDR3 sequences, with about 25% seen just once and about 0.73% held by the top ten. The material sequenced was naive CD8+ T cells from blood, with Jurkat cell RNA spiked in. This sample's subset: FACS-sorted CD8+CD4-CCR7+CD45RA+ naive T cells. These receptors were taken from a human donor in good health. Some libraries in this study had Jurkat cell RNA spiked in.

The chain joins TRBV20-1 to TRBJ2-7; TRBD2 agrees at 11 bases. V was clipped by 6 bases and J by 1 base; unmatched bases: 2. CDR1 is DFQATT, CDR2 SNEGSKA, per germline (reference sequence). The CDR3 length is 13 residues. The CDR3 loop is CSAIAGGSYEQYF. As DNA, the CDR3 is TGCAGTGCCATAGCGGGAGGGTCCTACGAGCAGTACTTC.

Remarks on this clonotype: A single base separates this from a much larger clone, so it may be a read error. The chain uses TRBV20-1 and TRBJ2-3, with TRBD1 as a possible D gene (6 bases). The CDR3 is 15 amino acids. The germline V gene has CDR1 DFQATT and CDR2 SNEGSKA (reference sequence). The CDR3 DNA follows: TGCGGTGCTAGGATCGTGGGGGCCGGAGAAGATACGCAGTATTTT. Residues: CGARIVGAGEDTQYF.

The CDR3 nucleotides are TGTGCCAGCAGTGACGAAGGGCCCAGGATCGCTGGGGCCAACGTCCTGACTTTC. It is translated as CASSDEGPRIAGANVLTF. The chain joins TRBV2 to TRBJ2-6, with D uncertain. The CDR3 extends over 18 amino acids. Germline CDR1 reads SNHLY; CDR2 reads FYNNEI. The ends were cut back, 3 bases at V and 2 bases at J, with 17 bases in the middle.

This clonotype was counted between two and nine times. The chain is built from TRBV4-1 and TRBJ2-3; 9 nucleotides agree with TRBD2. This CDR3 has 17 residues. V shed 4 bases and J 3 bases; nucleotides not matched to a gene: 11. Germline V gives CDR1 MGHRA, CDR2 YSYEKL. The CDR3 bases are TGCGCCAGCAGCCTGGGGGTAGCGGGGGTGGGGACAGATACGCAGTATTTT. Amino acid sequence: CASSLGVAGVGTDTQYF.

The V call is TRBV13, the J call TRBJ2-7; the D is unclear. Trimming removed 2 bases from V and 6 bases from J, with 11 bases in between. The germline gives CDR1 PRHDT, CDR2 FYEKMQ (reference sequence). The CDR3 spans 13 residues. The CDR3 here is CASSLYSPGEQYF. CDR3 coding DNA: TGTGCCAGCAGCTTATATTCCCCCGGCGAGCAGTACTTC.

Concerning this clonotype: This may be a read error: a much more frequent sequence differs by one nucleotide. The gene calls are TRBV30 and TRBJ2-7; 9 bases fit TRBD1. Germline values: CDR1 GTSNPN, CDR2 SVGIG (reference sequence). The CDR3 consists of 14 residues. CDR3 sequence reads: CAWSAYRGPYEQHF. The DNA for the CDR3 is TGTGCCTGGAGTGCCTACAGGGGGCCCTACGAGCAGCACTTC.

This clonotype was seen many times. V is TRBV19 and J is TRBJ2-7; 8 bases align to TRBD2. The CDR3 covers 15 residues. Germline loops: CDR1 LNHDA, CDR2 SQIVND (reference sequence). The V gene end was trimmed by 6 bases and the J gene end by 3 bases; junction bases not matched to a gene: 10. Here the CDR3 DNA reads TGTGCCAGTAGCGGTCCGGGACTAGGGGACTACGAGCAGTACTTC. This translates into CASSGPGLGDYEQYF. The full variable domain, its missing parts supplied by reference TRBV19 and TRBJ2-7, is DGGITQSPKYLFRKEGQNVTLSCEQNLNHDAMYWYRQDPGQGLRLIYYSQIVNDFQKGDIAEGYSVSREKKESFPLTVTSAQKNPTAFYLCASSGPGLGDYEQYFGPGTRLTVT.

This clonotype showed up just once. The genes are TRBV10-1 and TRBJ2-3; no reliable D call. CDR3 length equals 14 residues. V shed 2 bases and J shed 2 bases, with 8 bases lying between them. Germline CDR1 and CDR2: WNHNN and SYGVQD (reference sequence). This CDR3 is CASSEVGYTDTQYF. Written as DNA, the CDR3 is TGCGCCAGCAGTGAGGTCGGTTACACAGATACGCAGTATTTT.

The rearrangement links TRBV15 to TRBJ2-5; D perhaps matches TRBD2 (6 bases). CDR1 LNHNV and CDR2 YYDKDF come from the germline V gene (reference sequence). Trimming took off 0 bases at V and 2 bases at J, with 13 bases between the two ends. CDR3 length: 16 amino acids. The CDR3 bases are TGTGCCACCAGCAGAGATCGGACTAACGGACAAGAGACCCAGTACTTC. It encodes CATSRDRTNGQETQYF.

V and J are TRBV12-3 or TRBV12-4 and TRBJ2-5, with D perhaps matching TRBD1 (5 bases). This CDR3 contains 16 residues. Trimming cost V 6 bases and J 3 bases, with 20 bases left between them. CDR3 protein: CASSLGAGHAKETQYF. DNA for the CDR3: TGTGCCAGCAGCCTCGGTGCTGGACACGCTAAAGAGACCCAGTACTTC.

In its sample, this clonotype was seen once. Being one base from a much bigger clone, this may be a read error. The V and J genes are TRBV6-6 and TRBJ2-3; D possibly matches TRBD1 or TRBD2 (5 bases each). Germline-derived CDR1 and CDR2 are MNHNY and SVGAGI (reference sequence). The V end was cut by 8 bases, the J end by 1 base, with 22 bases between. The CDR3 is made up of 17 amino acids. As DNA, the CDR3 is TGTGCCAGCTGCATACCGTTTCTTGGGGACCGCACAGATACGCAGTATTTT. Translated, it gives CASCIPFLGDRTDTQYF.

Points on this clonotype: Since a much larger clone is just one base distant, this may be a read error. The chain links TRBV5-2 to TRBJ2-3; the table's D call TRBD2 went unverified against the DNA. TRBV5-2 is a pseudogene. CDR3 length: 15 amino acids. CDR3: CASSVTRGRSDTQYF. The CDR3 region has the DNA TGTGCCAGCAGCGTGACGCGGGGGAGGTCAGATACGCAGTATTTT.

The chain couples TRBV12-3 or TRBV12-4 to TRBJ2-7; the match to TRBD1 covers 9 bases. J was trimmed by 5 bases and V by 6 bases; bases with no gene match: 8. The CDR3 contains 14 residues. The CDR3 DNA reads as TGTGCCAGCAGCCTGGGGGACAGGGTAAACGAGCAGTACTTC. Amino acid sequence: CASSLGDRVNEQYF.

Many counts were recorded for this clonotype. The chain couples TRBV29-1 to TRBJ1-6; 7 bases map to TRBD1. V was clipped by 0 bases and J by 7 bases; unmatched bases: 6. Germline V gives CDR1 SQVTM, CDR2 ANQGSEA. The CDR3 spans 15 residues. The CDR3 nucleotides read TGCAGCGTTGAAGATGACAGGGCGGTGAATTCACCCCTCCACTTT. Translated, it gives CSVEDDRAVNSPLHF.

On this clonotype: A much larger clone lies a single base off, so this may be a read error. The gene calls are TRBV6-6 and TRBJ2-1; TRBD2 aligns across 7 bases. Germline loops: CDR1 MNHNY, CDR2 SVGAGI (reference sequence). There are 13 residues in the CDR3. Here the CDR3 DNA reads TGTGCCAGCACAGGTGTGGCGGGGGTTGAGCAGCTCTTC. It encodes CASTGVAGVEQLF.

This clonotype was detected many times. V gene TRBV27 combines with J gene TRBJ2-7; a possible D gene is TRBD2 (6 bases). The CDR3 covers 13 residues. Germline V gene lookup returns CDR1 MNHEY and CDR2 SMNVEV (reference sequence). V gave up 2 bases and J gave up 2 bases, with 7 bases separating them. CDR3 nucleotide sequence: TGTGCCAGCAGTTTAGCGGGACCCTACGAGCAGTACTTC. Protein product: CASSLAGPYEQYF.

In its sample, this clonotype was seen a few times. The CDR3: CASSQAPVYNEQFF. CDR3 DNA sequence: TGCGCCAGCAGCCAAGCTCCGGTATACAATGAGCAGTTCTTC. The chain employs TRBV4-1 and TRBJ2-1, with D unresolved. V lost 1 base, J lost 4 bases, and 8 bases lay in between. CDR3 length: 14 residues. Germline-derived CDR1 and CDR2 are MGHRA and YSYEKL.

This clonotype was counted many times. The CDR3 is CASRRQGPDQPQHF. The CDR3, as DNA: TGTGCCAGCAGACGACAGGGCCCGGATCAGCCCCAGCATTTT. The rearrangement uses TRBV28 and TRBJ1-5, with 7 bases lining up with TRBD1. CDR3 length: 14 residues. V was pared by 6 bases and J by 5 bases, with 7 bases of the junction left unmatched. Germline V CDR1 and CDR2: MDHEN, SYDVKM.

For this clonotype: Germline and junction disagree at one end, which may indicate a read error. This chain joins TRBV28 and TRBJ1-1, with D unclear. This CDR3 is 12 amino acids long. The V gene's germline CDR1 is MDHEN and CDR2 SYDVKM. The CDR3, as DNA: TGTGACAGCAGTCAGGACTACACTGAAGCTTTCTTT. It translates to CDSSQDYTEAFF. The whole variable domain, filled in from reference TRBV28 and TRBJ1-1, reads DVKVTQSSRYLVKRTGEKVFLECVQDMDHENMFWYRQDPGLGLRLIYFSYDVKMKEKGDIPEGYSVSREKKERFSLILESASTNQTSMYLCDSSQDYTEAFFGQGTRLTVV.

Details on this clonotype: At one end the junction does not follow the germline gene, possibly because of a read error. The gene calls are TRBV7-7 and TRBJ2-2, with 10 bases matching TRBD2. The CDR3 totals 17 residues. CDR1 is SSHAT, CDR2 FNYEAQ, per germline (reference sequence). CDR3 amino acids: CASSLARTSGNTGELFF. The CDR3 DNA follows: TGTGCTAGCAGCTTAGCAAGGACTAGCGGAAACACCGGGGAGCTGTTTTTT. The full variable domain, completed using reference TRBV7-7 and TRBJ2-2, is GAGVSQSPRYKVTKRGQDVTLRCDPISSHATLYWYQQALGQGPEFLTYFNYEAQPDKSGLPSDRFSAERPEGSISTLTIQRTEQRDSAMYRCASSLARTSGNTGELFFGEGSRLTVL.

As regards this clonotype: Germline is not matched at one junction end, which may reflect a read error. Here the CDR3 reads CTSSFSVNTEAFF. The DNA of the CDR3 is TGTACCAGCAGCTTCTCGGTAAACACTGAAGCTTTCTTT. The chain couples TRBV7-6 to TRBJ1-1; D not certain. The CDR3 length is 13 residues. CDR1 and CDR2 from the germline V gene are SGHVS and FNYEAQ.

This clonotype has ten or more counts. The gene calls are TRBV6-5 and TRBJ2-5, with 7 nucleotides matching TRBD2. This CDR3 has 14 amino acids. CDR1 and CDR2 from the germline V gene are MNHEY and SVGAGI. The V gene end was trimmed by 6 bases and the J gene end by 1 base; junction bases not matched to a gene: 5. CDR3 residues: CASSHERGQETQYF. The CDR3 nucleotides are TGTGCCAGCAGCCACGAGCGGGGCCAAGAGACCCAGTACTTC.

As regards this clonotype: A much larger clonotype is one base distant, so this may be a read error. This rearrangement joins TRBV15 to TRBJ2-4; D gene uncertain. There are 12 residues in the CDR3. The V end was cut by 6 bases, the J end by 11 bases, with 14 bases between. Germline CDR1 and CDR2: LNHNV and YYDKDF (reference sequence). The CDR3 DNA is TGTGCCACCAGAGGATCGAGTCCCTTTCAGTACTTC. The encoded protein is CATRGSSPFQYF.

Note on this clonotype: One end of the junction fails to match germline, which may point to a read error. The chain uses TRBV20-1 and TRBJ2-7; the D is unclear. Germline V CDR1 and CDR2: DFQATT, SNEGSKA (reference sequence). This CDR3 spans 14 amino acids. The chain's CDR3 is CSARARISSYEQCF. The CDR3 DNA sequence: TGCAGTGCTAGAGCGCGGATTAGCTCCTACGAGCAGTGCTTC.

The J gene is TRBJ1-5, the V gene TRBV27; D is unresolved. Deletions cut 5 bases from V and 4 bases from J, with 6 bases between. The CDR3 runs to 12 residues. Germline loops: CDR1 MNHEY, CDR2 SMNVEV (reference sequence). The CDR3 DNA is TGTGCCAGCAGTCAGCATAATCAGCCCCAGCATTTT. It encodes CASSQHNQPQHF.

The sample holds a few counts of this clonotype. The chain carries TRBV4-3 and TRBJ2-7, with D maybe TRBD1 (6 bases). Germline CDR1 LGHNA, CDR2 YSLEER. V lost 1 base and J 2 bases, leaving 12 bases between the germline ends. This CDR3 has 15 residues. In DNA form, the CDR3 reads TGCGCCAGCAGCCAAGCCCCGGGACAAACCTACGAGCAGTACTTC. It encodes CASSQAPGQTYEQYF.

This clonotype came up a few times. A single base separates this from a much larger clone, so it may be a read error. The V and J genes are TRBV14 and TRBJ2-3; no reliable D call. The germline V gene has CDR1 SGHDN and CDR2 FVKESK. V gave up 4 bases and J gave up 4 bases, with 9 bases separating them. The CDR3 is 13 residues long. CDR3 region: CASSRVGPDTQYF. The CDR3 DNA reads as TGTGCCAGCAGCCGGGTCGGTCCAGATACGCAGTATTTT.

The sample holds many counts of this clonotype. The CDR3 DNA reads TGTGCCAGCAGCCTTAGGGGGCTCGGGGGACAGGGACAAAATCAGCCCCAGCATTTT. Translation gives CASSLRGLGGQGQNQPQHF. The chain couples TRBV21-1 to TRBJ1-5; TRBD1, as called in the table, went unchecked against the DNA. TRBV21-1 is recorded as a pseudogene. The CDR3 is 19 residues long.

For this clonotype: A read error is possible here, since a much larger clone lies one base away. V usage is TRBV6-5 and J usage is TRBJ1-1, with unresolved D. V lost 5 bases to trimming and J lost 10 bases, with 17 bases between them. The CDR3 length is 13 residues. Germline values: CDR1 MNHEY, CDR2 SVGAGI. In DNA, the CDR3 is TGTGCCAGCAGTCCCGTCCGAGGCGCTGGAGCTTTCTTT. Its protein product is CASSPVRGAGAFF.